The 21 T cell receptor beta chains below come from one sample, sequenced in a study of breast tumors, draining lymph nodes, adjacent tissues. TCRdb reprocessed the multiplex PCR reads via MiXCR and lists one record per CDR3 protein. Here the sample spans 84,000 or so distinct CDR3 sequences, approximately 29% being singletons. Breast cancer patients provided tissue from their axillary draining lymph nodes. Sample: axillary lymph node tissue. The receptors here all came from a female donor with breast cancer. Some clones in this sample may be carry-over from other donors' samples.

This clonotype was recorded many times. The rearrangement uses TRBV2 and TRBJ2-2; TRBD1 or TRBD2 may be the D gene (5 bases each). The V and J ends lost 7 bases and 5 bases respectively, with 14 bases between them. CDR1 SNHLY and CDR2 FYNNEI come from the germline V gene. The CDR3 covers 14 residues. The CDR3 DNA reads as TGTGCCAGCAAGACCCTAGGGGAGACCGGGGAGCTGTTTTTT. Its protein is CASKTLGETGELFF.

V usage is TRBV27 and J usage is TRBJ1-1, with D perhaps matching TRBD1 (6 bases). The CDR3 runs 14 residues. Germline CDR1 MNHEY, CDR2 SMNVEV (reference sequence). The V gene lost 7 bases and the J gene lost 4 bases, with 16 bases spanning the gap. Here the CDR3 reads CASISYRDSTEAFF. DNA for the CDR3: TGTGCCAGCATCTCTTACAGGGATTCCACTGAAGCTTTCTTT.

This chain links TRBV24-1 with TRBJ2-1; TRBD2 aligns across 13 bases. CDR3 length: 17 amino acids. CDR1 is KGHDR and CDR2 is SFDVKD in the germline V gene. V trimming: 2 bases; J trimming: 6 bases; junction bases outside the gene matches: 6. This CDR3 reads CATSDSWTSGSLNEQFF. CDR3 nucleotides: TGTGCCACCAGTGATTCTTGGACTAGCGGGAGCCTCAATGAGCAGTTCTTC.

This clonotype was seen repeatedly, ten times or more. The chain couples TRBV7-9 to TRBJ2-3, with TRBD2 matching 7 bases. Looked up from germline, CDR1 is SEHNR and CDR2 is FQNEAQ (reference sequence). The CDR3 has 17 residues. V trimming: 1 base; J trimming: 2 bases; junction bases outside the gene matches: 9. The CDR3 spells CASSLGTSSAYTDTQYF. The DNA for the CDR3 is TGTGCCAGCAGCTTAGGGACTAGTAGCGCATACACAGATACGCAGTATTTT.

This clonotype was detected many times. V and J are TRBV11-2 and TRBJ1-2; perhaps TRBD1 as D (6 bases). The CDR3 covers 12 residues. The ends were cut back, 4 bases at V and 6 bases at J, with 9 bases in the middle. CDR1 and CDR2 (germline): SGHAT, FQNNGV. In DNA, the CDR3 is TGTGCCAGCAGCTCCCCAGGGGATGGCTACACCTTC. This gives the protein CASSSPGDGYTF.

This clonotype has ten or more counts. The rearrangement links TRBV5-4 to TRBJ1-6; D possibly corresponds to TRBD1 (6 bases). The length of the CDR3 is 17 residues. Germline assignment: CDR1 SGHNT and CDR2 YYREEE (reference sequence). Trimming took off 3 bases at V and 0 bases at J, with 13 bases between the two ends. The CDR3 DNA reads TGTGCCAGCAGCTACGCACGACAGGACTCCTATAATTCACCCCTCCACTTT. It encodes CASSYARQDSYNSPLHF.

The J gene is TRBJ2-6, the V gene TRBV10-2, with D maybe TRBD2 (5 bases). Germline V lookup: CDR1 WSHSY, CDR2 SAAADI. Deletions cut 10 bases from V and 0 bases from J, with 13 bases between. The CDR3 runs 15 residues. This CDR3 reads CAKVMSGSGANVLTF. The CDR3 DNA sequence: TGCGCCAAGGTGATGAGCGGCTCTGGGGCCAACGTCCTGACTTTC.

As regards this clonotype: With a much larger clone just one base away, this may be a read error. J is TRBJ1-1 and V is TRBV10-3; no clear D. The CDR3 consists of 14 residues. Germline V gives CDR1 ENHRY, CDR2 SYGVKD. V lost 4 bases and J 3 bases, leaving 12 bases between the germline ends. The CDR3 DNA reads TGTGCCATCAGTGTCATTGGAGAGGACACTGAAGCTTTCTTT. Translation: CAISVIGEDTEAFF.

This clonotype was seen at least ten times. The CDR3 nucleotides are TGTGCCTGGGGAAGGACTAGTGAAGAGACCCAGTACTTC. Translating gives CAWGRTSEETQYF. The chain combines TRBV30 with TRBJ2-5; 7 nucleotides agree with TRBD2. Germline assignment: CDR1 GTSNPN and CDR2 SVGIG (reference sequence). With 5 bases clipped from V and 3 bases from J, the junction kept 6 bases outside the gene matches. There are 13 residues in the CDR3.

A word on this clonotype: The conserved phenylalanine or tryptophan is not found at the CDR3 terminus, so this likely reflects a read error. The limits of the CDR3 on the DNA are not certain, so only TCRdb's listed CDR3 is given. The chain uses TRBV30 and TRBJ1-6. The CDR3 spans 13 residues, counting both ends. CDR1 is GTSNPN and CDR2 is SVGIG in the germline V gene (reference sequence). CDR3 sequence reads: CAWSVGDGSPLRL.

In DNA form, the CDR3 reads TGTGCTAAAAGTCCGGGACAGGGGCGGCCCCAGCATTTT. It encodes CAKSPGQGRPQHF. V and J are TRBV19 and TRBJ1-5; 10 bases match TRBD1. CDR3 length equals 13 residues. The germline gives CDR1 LNHDA, CDR2 SQIVND (reference sequence).

This clonotype was observed a single time. The CDR3 ends on some other residue instead of the conserved phenylalanine or tryptophan, so this is likely a read error. The limits of the CDR3 on the DNA are not certain, so only TCRdb's listed CDR3 is given. This chain uses TRBV30 with TRBJ2-1; the table's TRBD2 call for D was not verified on the DNA. Per germline, CDR1 GTSNPN and CDR2 SVGIG (reference sequence). Both ends counted, the CDR3 spans 13 residues. The CDR3: CAWSLPAGLSIVS.

This clonotype occurred a few times. V gene TRBV19 combines with J gene TRBJ1-3; D remains unclear. Trimming cost V 5 bases and J 6 bases, with 11 bases left between them. This CDR3 is 13 amino acids long. Germline V gives CDR1 LNHDA, CDR2 SQIVND (reference sequence). Here the CDR3 DNA reads TGTGCCAGTAGTCCGGACCCCCAAAACACCATATATTTT. This codes for CASSPDPQNTIYF.

The chain carries TRBV12-3 or TRBV12-4 and TRBJ2-5; D possibly uses TRBD1 or TRBD2 (5 bases each). The CDR3 is made up of 15 amino acids. V was cut by 3 bases and J by 2 bases, with 13 bases left in between. The CDR3 spells CASSFGTEVQETQYF. DNA of the CDR3: TGTGCCAGCAGTTTCGGGACGGAAGTACAAGAGACCCAGTACTTC.

At least ten counts were recorded for this clonotype. The chain employs TRBV7-2 and TRBJ1-6; a weak D match, TRBD1 (6 bases). This CDR3 has 15 residues. Germline CDR1 SGHTA, CDR2 FQGNSA. Trimming removed 4 bases at V and 2 bases at J, with 9 bases between. For the CDR3, the DNA is TGTGCCAGCAGCTCTGGACAGCCCTATAATTCACCCCTCCACTTT. Its protein product is CASSSGQPYNSPLHF.

This clonotype was counted at least ten times. This chain connects TRBV29-1 to TRBJ2-7; 8 nucleotides align to TRBD2. Per the germline V gene, CDR1 is SQVTM and CDR2 is ANQGSEA. J lost 1 base, V lost 2 bases, and 4 bases had no gene match. CDR3 length: 14 residues. In DNA form, the CDR3 reads TGCAGCGTTGAACAAAGCGGGAGTTCCTACGAGCAGTACTTC. It codes for CSVEQSGSSYEQYF.

In this sample, this clonotype turned up many times. J is TRBJ1-4 and V is TRBV4-1, with D tentatively TRBD1 (5 bases). The germline gives CDR1 MGHRA, CDR2 YSYEKL. With 2 bases removed from V and 3 bases from J, the gap between germline ends came to 13 bases. This CDR3 is built from 16 residues. The CDR3 here is CASSQSAGFANEKLFF. The CDR3 DNA reads as TGCGCCAGCAGCCAATCCGCAGGGTTCGCTAATGAAAAACTGTTTTTT.

This clonotype was recorded a few times. The chain couples TRBV6-5 to TRBJ1-1; D unresolved. The V gene lost 8 bases and the J gene lost 5 bases, with 6 bases spanning the gap. This CDR3 has 10 amino acids. Germline-derived CDR1 and CDR2 are MNHEY and SVGAGI. The CDR3 bases are TGTGCCAGCGGTCGTACTGAAGCTTTCTTT. It specifies CASGRTEAFF.

Notes on this clonotype: A much larger clone is a single base away; this may be a read error. The rearrangement joins TRBV5-8 to TRBJ2-1, with 8 bases that match TRBD2. The junction had 12 bases not matched to a gene; V was cut back by 0 bases and J by 4 bases. Germline V gives CDR1 SGHTS, CDR2 YDEGEE. The CDR3 extends over 18 amino acids. The CDR3 nucleotides read TGTGCCAGCAGCTTGGAGCCTGCCGGGAGGGCCTTTTACAATGAGCAGTTCTTC. Translated, it gives CASSLEPAGRAFYNEQFF.

Of note for this clonotype: This may be a read error: a much more frequent sequence differs by one nucleotide. This chain links TRBV6-2 or TRBV6-3 with TRBJ2-7, with 8 bases lining up with TRBD2. J lost 2 bases, V lost 2 bases, and 11 bases had no gene match. Germline V gene data show CDR1 as MNHEY and CDR2 as SVGEGT. This CDR3 is 17 amino acids long. The DNA for the CDR3 is TGTGCCAGCAGTTACCCATCCCTCGGGAGGGCCCCCTACGAGCAGTACTTC. This encodes CASSYPSLGRAPYEQYF.

This clonotype was recorded many times. The chain has TRBV16 and TRBJ2-2, with D unresolved. The germline V and J ends were trimmed by 0 bases and 4 bases, with 6 bases remaining between them. Per the germline V gene, CDR1 is KGHSY and CDR2 is FQNENV. The CDR3 has 14 amino acids. This chain's CDR3 is CASSQSAGTGELFF. The CDR3 DNA sequence: TGTGCCAGCAGCCAATCTGCAGGCACCGGGGAGCTGTTTTTT. Drawing the rest from reference TRBV16 and TRBJ2-2, the complete variable domain is GEEVAQTPKHLVRGEGQKAKLYCAPIKGHSYVFWYQQVLKNEFKFLISFQNENVFDETGMPKERFSAKCLPNSPCSLEIQATKLEDSAVYFCASSQSAGTGELFFGEGSRLTVL.